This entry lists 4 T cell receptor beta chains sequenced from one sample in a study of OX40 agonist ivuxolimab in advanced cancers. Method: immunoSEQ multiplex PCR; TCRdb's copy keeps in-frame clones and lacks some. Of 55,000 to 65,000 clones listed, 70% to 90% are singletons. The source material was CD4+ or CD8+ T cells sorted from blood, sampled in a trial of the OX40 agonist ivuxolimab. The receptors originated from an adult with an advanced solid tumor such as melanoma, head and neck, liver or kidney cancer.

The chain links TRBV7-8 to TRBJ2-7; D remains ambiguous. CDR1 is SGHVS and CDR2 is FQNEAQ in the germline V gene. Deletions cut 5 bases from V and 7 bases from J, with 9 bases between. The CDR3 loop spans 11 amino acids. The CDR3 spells CASSSMGEQYF. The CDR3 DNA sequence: TGTGCCAGCAGCAGCATGGGGGAGCAGTACTTC.

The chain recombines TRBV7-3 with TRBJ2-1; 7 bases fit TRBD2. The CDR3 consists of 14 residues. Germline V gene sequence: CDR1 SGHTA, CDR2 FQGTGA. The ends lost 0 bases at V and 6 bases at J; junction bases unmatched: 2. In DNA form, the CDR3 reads TGTGCCAGCAGCTTAACGGGGGGGACCAATGAGCAGTTCTTC. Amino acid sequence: CASSLTGGTNEQFF.

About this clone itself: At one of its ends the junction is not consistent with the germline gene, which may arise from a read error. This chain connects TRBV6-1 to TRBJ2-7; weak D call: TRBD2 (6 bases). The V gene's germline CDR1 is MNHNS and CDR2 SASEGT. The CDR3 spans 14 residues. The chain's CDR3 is CASSATGTGARKRF. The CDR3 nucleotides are TGTGCCAGCAGTGCGACCGGGACGGGAGCTAGAAAGAGATTC.

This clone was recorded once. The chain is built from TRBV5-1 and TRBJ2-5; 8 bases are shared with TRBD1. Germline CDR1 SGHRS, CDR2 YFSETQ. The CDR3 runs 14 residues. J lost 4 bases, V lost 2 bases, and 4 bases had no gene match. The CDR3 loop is CASSFGQGAETQYF. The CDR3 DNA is TGCGCCAGCAGCTTCGGGCAGGGGGCAGAGACCCAGTACTTC.